A selection of T cell receptor beta chains follows, all from one sample in a study of blood T cell repertoires in COVID-19. Sequenced by immunoSEQ multiplex PCR; TCRdb stores in-frame clones only, minus some. Here the sample spans 90,000 to 120,000 clones, 88% being singletons. Source material: peripheral blood. These receptors came from a man between 50 and 59 years old with active or convalescent COVID-19. Both conserved end residues are part of each CDR3. Fields, in order: J gene, clone size, D gene, CDR3 length, V gene, CDR3 protein, CDR3 DNA. The D gene is left open where the match is weak. Size is omitted from some rows. Given values are once, few, many or a class for expanded clones.

j_call: TRBJ1-3
clone_size: .
d_call: .
cdr3_length: 16
v_call: TRBV6-6
cdr3_aa: CASSYSTGIGGNTIYF
cdr3_nt: TGTGCCAGCAGTTACTCAACAGGGATAGGAGGAAACACCATATATTTT

j_call: TRBJ2-7
clone_size: .
d_call: TRBD2
cdr3_length: 14
v_call: TRBV18
cdr3_aa: CASSPPSGSYEQYF
cdr3_nt: TGTGCCAGCTCACCCCCTAGCGGGAGCTACGAGCAGTACTTC

j_call: TRBJ1-3
clone_size: .
d_call: .
cdr3_length: 15
v_call: TRBV15
cdr3_aa: CATSREGDSGNTIYF
cdr3_nt: TGTGCCACCAGCAGAGAAGGGGACTCTGGAAACACCATATATTTT

j_call: TRBJ1-1
clone_size: .
d_call: .
cdr3_length: 14
v_call: TRBV28
cdr3_aa: CASSLSSGAREAFF
cdr3_nt: TGTGCCAGCAGTTTATCAAGTGGGGCGAGAGAAGCTTTCTTT

j_call: TRBJ1-1
clone_size: .
d_call: .
cdr3_length: 14
v_call: TRBV15
cdr3_aa: CATSREVGPAEAFF
cdr3_nt: TGTGCCACCAGCAGAGAGGTGGGGCCGGCTGAAGCTTTCTTT

j_call: TRBJ2-3
clone_size: .
d_call: TRBD2
cdr3_length: 14
v_call: TRBV9
cdr3_aa: CASSAGLVADTQYF
cdr3_nt: TGTGCCAGCAGCGCCGGACTAGTCGCAGATACGCAGTATTTT

j_call: TRBJ2-2
clone_size: .
d_call: TRBD1
cdr3_length: 14
v_call: TRBV7-8
cdr3_aa: CASSFYRGTGELFF
cdr3_nt: TGTGCCAGCAGCTTCTACAGGGGCACCGGGGAGCTGTTTTTT

j_call: TRBJ2-7
clone_size: .
d_call: .
cdr3_length: 11
v_call: TRBV6-5
cdr3_aa: CASSFGGEQYF
cdr3_nt: TGTGCCAGCAGTTTCGGGGGTGAGCAGTACTTC

j_call: TRBJ1-1
clone_size: .
d_call: .
cdr3_length: 14
v_call: TRBV19
cdr3_aa: CASSIYQRNTEAFF
cdr3_nt: TGTGCCAGTAGTATATACCAGCGGAACACTGAAGCTTTCTTT

j_call: TRBJ2-1
clone_size: .
d_call: .
cdr3_length: 15
v_call: TRBV9
cdr3_aa: CASSIFGGAYNEQFF
cdr3_nt: TGTGCCAGCAGCATCTTTGGAGGGGCCTACAATGAGCAGTTCTTC

j_call: TRBJ2-1
clone_size: .
d_call: TRBD2
cdr3_length: 16
v_call: TRBV5-4
cdr3_aa: CASSLGEGTPYNEQFF
cdr3_nt: TGTGCCAGCAGCTTGGGGGAGGGTACCCCCTACAATGAGCAGTTCTTC

j_call: TRBJ1-4
clone_size: .
d_call: .
cdr3_length: 15
v_call: TRBV18
cdr3_aa: CASSLNIATNEKLFF
cdr3_nt: TGTGCCAGCTCACTGAACATTGCAACTAATGAAAAACTGTTTTTT

j_call: TRBJ2-1
clone_size: .
d_call: .
cdr3_length: 20
v_call: TRBV5-1
cdr3_aa: CASSLEFAGTRESSYNEQFF
cdr3_nt: TGCGCCAGCAGCTTGGAGTTCGCCGGGACAAGGGAAAGCTCCTACAATGAGCAGTTCTTC

j_call: TRBJ1-5
clone_size: .
d_call: .
cdr3_length: 16
v_call: TRBV30
cdr3_aa: CAWSAGAPLSNQPQHF
cdr3_nt: TGTGCCTGGAGCGCTGGGGCACCCCTTAGCAATCAGCCCCAGCATTTT

j_call: TRBJ2-7
clone_size: few
d_call: TRBD2
cdr3_length: 14
v_call: TRBV27
cdr3_aa: CASSGLAPSYEQYF
cdr3_nt: TGTGCCAGCAGTGGACTAGCGCCTTCCTACGAGCAGTACTTC

j_call: TRBJ2-7
clone_size: .
d_call: .
cdr3_length: 10
v_call: TRBV13
cdr3_aa: CASSFLEQYF
cdr3_nt: TGTGCCAGCAGCTTTCTCGAGCAGTACTTC

j_call: TRBJ2-1
clone_size: .
d_call: TRBD2
cdr3_length: 15
v_call: TRBV5-4
cdr3_aa: CASSSGLAGGLEQFF
cdr3_nt: TGTGCCAGCAGCTCGGGACTAGCGGGAGGCCTTGAGCAGTTCTTC

j_call: TRBJ2-2
clone_size: .
d_call: TRBD2
cdr3_length: 14
v_call: TRBV27
cdr3_aa: CASRSSGRTGELFF
cdr3_nt: TGTGCCAGCAGGTCTAGCGGGAGAACCGGGGAGCTGTTTTTT

j_call: TRBJ1-2
clone_size: .
d_call: .
cdr3_length: 14
v_call: TRBV7-9
cdr3_aa: CASTRQQGINGYTF
cdr3_nt: TGTGCCAGCACCCGACAACAGGGAATTAATGGCTACACCTTC

j_call: TRBJ2-5
clone_size: .
d_call: .
cdr3_length: 14
v_call: TRBV27
cdr3_aa: CASSLTSPQETQYF
cdr3_nt: TGTGCCAGCAGTTTAACTAGTCCCCAAGAGACCCAGTACTTC

j_call: TRBJ2-2
clone_size: .
d_call: .
cdr3_length: 16
v_call: TRBV11-2
cdr3_aa: CASSQEYGLNTGELFF
cdr3_nt: TGTGCCAGCAGCCAGGAATATGGCTTAAACACCGGGGAGCTGTTTTTT

j_call: TRBJ2-6
clone_size: .
d_call: .
cdr3_length: 13
v_call: TRBV29-1
cdr3_aa: CSVQFSGANVLTF
cdr3_nt: TGCAGCGTACAGTTCTCTGGGGCCAACGTCCTGACTTTC

j_call: TRBJ2-2
clone_size: .
d_call: .
cdr3_length: 18
v_call: TRBV28
cdr3_aa: CASSILGGSGMNTGELFF
cdr3_nt: TGTGCCAGCAGTATATTAGGGGGATCAGGGATGAACACCGGGGAGCTGTTTTTT

j_call: TRBJ2-2
clone_size: .
d_call: .
cdr3_length: 14
v_call: TRBV6-6
cdr3_aa: CASSQGPGTGELFF
cdr3_nt: TGTGCCAGCAGTCAGGGGCCGGGCACCGGGGAGCTGTTTTTT

j_call: TRBJ2-1
clone_size: .
d_call: TRBD2
cdr3_length: 14
v_call: TRBV6-2/TRBV6-3
cdr3_aa: CASSGTSPGSGQFF
cdr3_nt: TGTGCCAGCAGTGGGACTAGCCCCGGGAGTGGGCAGTTCTTC

j_call: TRBJ2-7
clone_size: once
d_call: TRBD1
cdr3_length: 16
v_call: TRBV6-5
cdr3_aa: CASSFIPGQGAGEQYF
cdr3_nt: TGTGCCAGCAGTTTCATTCCGGGACAGGGGGCGGGCGAGCAGTACTTC

j_call: TRBJ1-5
clone_size: .
d_call: TRBD1
cdr3_length: 15
v_call: TRBV4-1
cdr3_aa: CASSIGTGVNQPQHF
cdr3_nt: TGCGCCAGCAGCATCGGGACAGGGGTCAATCAGCCCCAGCATTTT

j_call: TRBJ1-3
clone_size: .
d_call: .
cdr3_length: 18
v_call: TRBV18
cdr3_aa: CASSPIVTGTNRGNTIYF
cdr3_nt: TGTGCCAGCTCACCAATAGTTACGGGGACAAACCGTGGAAACACCATATATTTT

j_call: TRBJ2-5
clone_size: .
d_call: .
cdr3_length: 14
v_call: TRBV6-5
cdr3_aa: CASRALASPETQYF
cdr3_nt: TGTGCCAGCAGGGCTCTAGCGTCTCCAGAGACCCAGTACTTC

j_call: TRBJ1-2
clone_size: .
d_call: .
cdr3_length: 12
v_call: TRBV11-2
cdr3_aa: CASSLVGGGYTF
cdr3_nt: TGTGCCAGCAGCTTAGTGGGGGGAGGCTACACCTTC

j_call: TRBJ1-2
clone_size: .
d_call: .
cdr3_length: 14
v_call: TRBV5-5
cdr3_aa: CASSSVGAAYGYTF
cdr3_nt: TGTGCCAGCAGCTCGGTAGGGGCGGCCTATGGCTACACCTTC

j_call: TRBJ2-7
clone_size: .
d_call: .
cdr3_length: 15
v_call: TRBV6-2/TRBV6-3
cdr3_aa: CASSYSIGLAREQYF
cdr3_nt: TGTGCCAGCAGTTACTCGATAGGTCTAGCGAGGGAGCAGTACTTC

j_call: TRBJ2-5
clone_size: .
d_call: TRBD2
cdr3_length: 14
v_call: TRBV7-9
cdr3_aa: CASSSAGDRETQYF
cdr3_nt: TGTGCCAGCAGTTCAGCGGGAGACCGGGAGACCCAGTACTTC

j_call: TRBJ2-1
clone_size: .
d_call: TRBD2
cdr3_length: 17
v_call: TRBV28
cdr3_aa: CASSLGLAGDLRNEQFF
cdr3_nt: TGTGCCAGCAGTTTGGGGCTAGCGGGAGATCTAAGGAATGAGCAGTTCTTC

j_call: TRBJ2-4
clone_size: .
d_call: .
cdr3_length: 16
v_call: TRBV10-2
cdr3_aa: CASSDLSSASKNIQYF
cdr3_nt: TGCGCCAGCAGTGATTTGTCTAGCGCAAGCAAAAACATTCAGTACTTC

j_call: TRBJ2-7
clone_size: few
d_call: TRBD1
cdr3_length: 16
v_call: TRBV27
cdr3_aa: CASSFFGDSDFYEQYF
cdr3_nt: TGTGCCAGCAGCTTTTTTGGGGACAGTGACTTCTACGAGCAGTACTTC

j_call: TRBJ1-4
clone_size: .
d_call: TRBD1
cdr3_length: 17
v_call: TRBV7-9
cdr3_aa: CASSPGTGTSTNEKLFF
cdr3_nt: TGTGCCAGCAGCCCCGGGACAGGGACCTCAACTAATGAAAAACTGTTTTTT

j_call: TRBJ1-3
clone_size: .
d_call: .
cdr3_length: 13
v_call: TRBV28
cdr3_aa: CASSLGGENTIYF
cdr3_nt: TGTGCCAGCAGTTTGGGAGGGGAAAACACCATATATTTT

j_call: TRBJ2-4
clone_size: once
d_call: .
cdr3_length: 14
v_call: TRBV4-1
cdr3_aa: CASSQESYRGIQYF
cdr3_nt: TGCGCCAGCAGCCAAGAGTCCTACCGGGGCATTCAGTACTTC

j_call: TRBJ1-6
clone_size: .
d_call: .
cdr3_length: 16
v_call: TRBV18
cdr3_aa: CASSQTPEAYNSPLHF
cdr3_nt: TGTGCCAGCTCACAGACTCCGGAGGCATATAATTCACCCCTCCACTTT

j_call: TRBJ2-7
clone_size: .
d_call: .
cdr3_length: 14
v_call: TRBV27
cdr3_aa: CASSPPGNLNEQYF
cdr3_nt: TGTGCCAGCAGCCCCCCCGGTAACTTGAACGAGCAGTACTTC

j_call: TRBJ2-2
clone_size: .
d_call: .
cdr3_length: 15
v_call: TRBV7-8
cdr3_aa: CASSLGIGGTGELFF
cdr3_nt: TGTGCCAGCAGCTTAGGGATAGGGGGCACCGGGGAGCTGTTTTTT

j_call: TRBJ1-1
clone_size: .
d_call: TRBD1
cdr3_length: 15
v_call: TRBV4-1
cdr3_aa: CASSHPTGGGTEAFF
cdr3_nt: TGCGCCAGCAGCCATCCCACAGGGGGCGGCACTGAAGCTTTCTTT

j_call: TRBJ2-3
clone_size: .
d_call: TRBD2
cdr3_length: 14
v_call: TRBV4-1
cdr3_aa: CASSLSGTADTQYF
cdr3_nt: TGCGCCAGCAGCCTTAGCGGGACGGCAGATACGCAGTATTTT

j_call: TRBJ2-5
clone_size: .
d_call: TRBD2
cdr3_length: 16
v_call: TRBV5-1
cdr3_aa: CASRTQPGLARETQYF
cdr3_nt: TGCGCCAGCAGGACCCAACCGGGACTAGCACGGGAGACCCAGTACTTC

j_call: TRBJ2-4
clone_size: .
d_call: .
cdr3_length: 14
v_call: TRBV30
cdr3_aa: CAWSPSGYGDIQYF
cdr3_nt: TGTGCCTGGAGTCCGAGCGGGTATGGGGACATTCAGTACTTC

j_call: TRBJ2-1
clone_size: .
d_call: .
cdr3_length: 12
v_call: TRBV7-9
cdr3_aa: CASSRENNEQFF
cdr3_nt: TGTGCCAGCAGCCGGGAGAACAATGAGCAGTTCTTC

j_call: TRBJ2-5
clone_size: .
d_call: .
cdr3_length: 15
v_call: TRBV7-9
cdr3_aa: CASSSIWRDGETQYF
cdr3_nt: TGTGCCAGCAGCTCGATCTGGCGGGATGGGGAGACCCAGTACTTC

j_call: TRBJ2-1
clone_size: .
d_call: TRBD2
cdr3_length: 16
v_call: TRBV4-1
cdr3_aa: CASSLSQRGAYNEQFF
cdr3_nt: TGCGCCAGCAGCCTAAGCCAGCGGGGAGCCTACAATGAGCAGTTCTTC

j_call: TRBJ1-6
clone_size: .
d_call: .
cdr3_length: 15
v_call: TRBV18
cdr3_aa: CASSRAGGDNSPLHF
cdr3_nt: TGTGCCAGCTCACGCGCCGGGGGGGATAATTCACCCCTCCACTTT

j_call: TRBJ2-7
clone_size: .
d_call: .
cdr3_length: 17
v_call: TRBV6-1
cdr3_aa: CASSEPQGRAPSYEQYF
cdr3_nt: TGTGCCAGCAGTGAACCTCAGGGCAGGGCCCCTAGCTACGAGCAGTACTTC

j_call: TRBJ1-2
clone_size: .
d_call: TRBD1
cdr3_length: 16
v_call: TRBV29-1
cdr3_aa: CSVGSRGTGANYGYTF
cdr3_nt: TGCAGCGTTGGGTCGAGAGGGACAGGCGCTAACTATGGCTACACCTTC

j_call: TRBJ1-2
clone_size: few
d_call: .
cdr3_length: 13
v_call: TRBV14
cdr3_aa: CASSQAGGYGYTF
cdr3_nt: TGTGCCAGCAGCCAAGCAGGCGGGTATGGCTACACCTTC

j_call: TRBJ1-1
clone_size: .
d_call: TRBD1
cdr3_length: 15
v_call: TRBV5-4
cdr3_aa: CASSLAGTVNTEAFF
cdr3_nt: TGTGCCAGCAGCTTGGCCGGGACAGTGAACACTGAAGCTTTCTTT